Shown below are 6 T cell receptor beta chains from a single sample sequenced in a study of long-term antiretroviral therapy in people with HIV. The libraries were made with immunoSEQ v3.0 at survey level. The table came from immunoSEQ multiplex PCR; TCRdb's copy has only in-frame clones and leaves some out. The sample shows around 9,200 clones, around 78% of them seen only once. This sample comprised unsorted PBMCs, obtained 0.6 years before starting antiretroviral therapy. Receptor source: a man aged 40-55 years with HIV.

The V call is TRBV28, the J call TRBJ1-2; a possible D gene is TRBD1 (5 bases). CDR3 length equals 16 residues. Trimming cost V 3 bases and J 2 bases, with 16 bases left between them. The V gene's germline CDR1 is MDHEN and CDR2 SYDVKM. CDR3 DNA: TGTGCCAGCAGTTTTCCAGGAAGCGGACACAACTATGGCTACACCTTC. This codes for CASSFPGSGHNYGYTF.

The chain is built from TRBV10-1 and TRBJ2-1, with 9 bases matching TRBD1. Germline CDR1 and CDR2: WNHNN and SYGVQD (reference sequence). The V and J ends lost 4 bases and 7 bases, in that order; junction bases with no gene match: 8. There are 15 residues in the CDR3. This chain's CDR3 is CASSAGTGMKNEQFF. The CDR3 region has the DNA TGCGCCAGCAGTGCCGGGACAGGGATGAAAAATGAGCAGTTCTTC.

The rearrangement joins TRBV10-3 to TRBJ1-1, with 8 bases aligning to TRBD1. The germline V gene has CDR1 ENHRY and CDR2 SYGVKD. The CDR3 sequence is 15 residues long. V lost 5 bases and J lost 1; bases outside the gene matches: 6. In DNA, the CDR3 is TGTGCCATCAGTTCCTGGACAGGGCAGAACACTGAAGCTTTCTTT. The encoded protein is CAISSWTGQNTEAFF.

This sequence joins TRBV12-5 and TRBJ1-1; D not certain. CDR3 length equals 12 residues. The V and J ends lost 1 base and 8 bases respectively, with 8 bases between them. Germline V gene data show CDR1 as LGHNT and CDR2 as FRNRAP. CDR3 bases: TGTGCTAGTGGTTTGGGAAGCTCGGAAGCTTTCTTT. Protein: CASGLGSSEAFF.

The chain links TRBV18 to TRBJ1-4; D is ambiguous. The V gene lost 2 bases and the J gene lost 1 base, with 14 bases spanning the gap. The germline V gene encodes CDR1 KGHSH and CDR2 LQKENI. The CDR3 is 17 residues long. The chain's CDR3 is CASSPTPGGETNEKLFF. CDR3 sequence (DNA): TGTGCCAGCTCACCAACCCCCGGCGGGGAAACTAATGAAAAACTGTTTTTT. Full variable domain (rest looked up from reference TRBV18 and TRBJ1-4): NAGVMQNPRHLVRRRGQEARLRCSPMKGHSHVYWYRQLPEEGLKFMVYLQKENIIDESGMPKERFSAEFPKEGPSILRIQQVVRGDSAAYFCASSPTPGGETNEKLFFGSGTQLSVL.

The genes are TRBV10-3 and TRBJ2-2, with D possibly being TRBD1 (5 bases). This CDR3 region has 14 residues. Germline values: CDR1 ENHRY, CDR2 SYGVKD. V was cut by 2 bases and J by 3 bases, with 7 bases left in between. CDR3 nucleotides: TGTGCCATCAGTGAGGGGGCCGACACCGGGGAGCTGTTTTTT. Residues: CAISEGADTGELFF.